This TCR beta chain comes out of a study of CD8 T cells in ankylosing spondylitis. Whole-study findings and limits: Within ankylosing spondylitis blood, a TCR beta motif made up of several highly homologous variants appeared to be characteristic.

About this clonotype: Its antigen is currently unknown.

Looked up from germline, CDR1 is SGHDT and CDR2 is YYEEEE. The CDR3 is 14 amino acids. Germline trimming cut 2 bases from V and 6 bases from J; bases unmatched to any gene: 5. MiXCR, applied by TCRdb to the 5' RACE reads, yields one record per CDR3 protein. The sample consists of under 850,000 distinct CDR3 sequences, 15% to 20% of them appearing once. The source material was blood, either unsorted or a sorted T cell fraction (not recorded which). V gene TRBV5-6 combines with J gene TRBJ2-3; TRBD2 matches 8 bases. This receptor was identified in a male donor with ankylosing spondylitis. The chain's CDR3 is CASSFGGAGDTQYF. The CDR3 DNA reads as TGTGCCAGCAGCTTCGGGGGGGCTGGGGATACGCAGTATTTT. Complete variable domain (other parts from reference TRBV5-6 and TRBJ2-3): DAGVTQSPTHLIKTRGQQVTLRCSPKSGHDTVSWYQQALGQGPQFIFQYYEEEERQRGNFPDRFSGHQFPNYSSELNVNALLLGDSALYLCASSFGGAGDTQYFGPGTRLTVL.